The 23 T cell receptor beta chains reported below all come from one sample, sequenced in a study of blood T cell repertoires in COVID-19. The table came from immunoSEQ multiplex PCR; TCRdb's copy has only in-frame clones and leaves some out. Here the sample spans 200,000 to 250,000 clones, approximately 80% being singletons. The material sequenced was PBMCs or T cells enriched from blood (not recorded which). The source is a young man with acute COVID-19.

This chain links TRBV11-2 with TRBJ2-7, with TRBD1 matching 9 bases. V dropped 1 base and J dropped 5; count of bases not matched to a gene: 6. CDR3 length equals 15 residues. Germline-derived CDR1 and CDR2 are SGHAT and FQNNGV. The CDR3 spells CASSLAPGQGNEQYF. The CDR3 bases are TGTGCCAGCAGCTTAGCCCCCGGACAGGGGAACGAGCAGTACTTC.

With regard to this clone: One end of the junction varies from germline; a read error may be responsible. This chain uses TRBV12-3 or TRBV12-4 with TRBJ1-5; the D is unclear. CDR3 length equals 13 residues. CDR3 amino acids: CASSYGFREEPNF. In nucleotides, the CDR3 is TGTGCCAGCAGTTATGGTTTTAGAGAGGAGCCGAATTTT.

This clone appeared once. The chain uses TRBV7-9 and TRBJ1-5; tentatively, D is TRBD1 (5 bases). CDR3 length: 12 residues. V lost 4 bases to trimming and J lost 6 bases, with 7 bases between them. Germline values: CDR1 SEHNR, CDR2 FQNEAQ (reference sequence). CDR3 DNA sequence: TGTGCCAGCAGCTGGGGGGGTCAGCCCCAGCATTTT. Residues: CASSWGGQPQHF.

J is TRBJ2-5 and V is TRBV13; 9 nucleotides align to TRBD2. Germline V gene data show CDR1 as PRHDT and CDR2 as FYEKMQ (reference sequence). The CDR3 consists of 15 residues. V was clipped by 2 bases and J by 4 bases; unmatched bases: 5. The CDR3 loop is CASSLTGGGGETQYF. The DNA of the CDR3 is TGTGCCAGCAGCTTAACGGGCGGGGGGGGAGAGACCCAGTACTTC.

This chain uses TRBV6-2 or TRBV6-3 with TRBJ1-6, with unresolved D. The CDR3 contains 12 residues. Trimming pared 3 bases from V and 8 bases from J, leaving 5 bases between. Germline V gene sequence: CDR1 MNHEY, CDR2 SVGEGT. In nucleotides, the CDR3 is TGTGCCAGCAGTTATTCTTATTCACCCCTCCACTTT. Protein: CASSYSYSPLHF.

V gene TRBV14 combines with J gene TRBJ2-5; TRBD2 matches 8 bases. V shed 3 bases, J shed 4 bases, and the junction held 13 bases outside the gene matches. Germline V gene data show CDR1 as SGHDN and CDR2 as FVKESK. The CDR3 runs to 17 residues. CDR3 loop: CASSQKALTSALETQYF. The CDR3, as DNA: TGTGCCAGCAGCCAGAAAGCCTTGACTAGCGCTCTAGAGACCCAGTACTTC.

The rearrangement links TRBV29-1 to TRBJ1-6; TRBD1 agrees at 11 bases. The junction had 0 bases not matched to a gene; V was cut back by 4 bases and J by 7 bases. CDR1 SQVTM and CDR2 ANQGSEA come from the germline V gene. The CDR3 loop spans 13 amino acids. CDR3 region: CSVGTGGNSPLHF. CDR3 in DNA: TGCAGCGTTGGGACAGGGGGCAATTCACCCCTCCACTTT.

The rearrangement uses TRBV3-1 (or the pseudogene TRBV3-2) and TRBJ1-6; D gene uncertain. CDR1 and CDR2 from the germline V gene are LGHDT and YNNKEL (reference sequence). The CDR3 spans 15 residues. V dropped 6 bases and J dropped 10 bases, with 19 bases sitting between them. This chain's CDR3 is CASRESGRSGSPLHF. The CDR3 nucleotides are TGTGCCAGCAGAGAAAGTGGCCGGTCAGGATCACCCCTCCACTTT.

V usage is TRBV4-1 and J usage is TRBJ1-1; the match to TRBD1 covers 10 bases. Looked up from germline, CDR1 is MGHRA and CDR2 is YSYEKL. The V segment lost 2 bases and the J segment 6 bases; nucleotides outside the gene matches: 6. The CDR3 runs 15 residues. CDR3 nucleotides: TGCGCCAGCAGCCAACCTGACAGGGGGCGATCTGAAGCTTTCTTT. Protein sequence: CASSQPDRGRSEAFF.

The rearrangement joins TRBV9 to TRBJ2-7; 9 bases fit TRBD2. The CDR3 sequence is 16 residues long. The V and J ends lost 10 bases and 0 bases, in that order; junction bases with no gene match: 14. Germline assignment: CDR1 SGDLS and CDR2 YYNGEE. The CDR3 sequence is CAGGSRGAGGSYEQYF. The CDR3 coding sequence is TGTGCCGGGGGCTCACGGGGAGCGGGAGGCTCCTACGAGCAGTACTTC.

This clone has a single count. The V and J genes are TRBV7-3 and TRBJ2-2, with a tentative D call TRBD1 (6 bases). The CDR3 is 15 amino acids. The germline CDR1 and CDR2 sequences are SGHTA and FQGTGA. V lost 5 bases and J 6 bases, leaving 16 bases between the germline ends. As DNA, the CDR3 is TGTGCCAGCAGCCGAGATACGAGACAGGCCGGGGAGCTGTTTTTT. Residues: CASSRDTRQAGELFF.

The chain combines TRBV9 with TRBJ1-2, with 11 bases lining up with TRBD1. This CDR3 is 16 amino acids long. The junction had 7 bases not matched to a gene; V was cut back by 3 bases and J by 3 bases. Germline CDR1 is SGDLS and CDR2 is YYNGEE. The CDR3 reads CASSGSRDRGDYGYTF. CDR3 sequence (DNA): TGTGCCAGCAGCGGATCCCGGGACAGGGGGGACTATGGCTACACCTTC.

The chain has TRBV11-2 and TRBJ2-7, with D possibly TRBD1 on 6 matching bases. The CDR3 totals 15 residues. The V gene lost 1 base and the J gene lost 3 bases, with 13 bases spanning the gap. Germline assignment: CDR1 SGHAT and CDR2 FQNNGV. The CDR3 here is CASSLARGWFYEQYF. In DNA form, the CDR3 reads TGTGCCAGCAGCTTAGCCAGGGGATGGTTCTACGAGCAGTACTTC.

The CDR3 is CASGWTGGYEQYF. CDR3 in DNA: TGTGCCAGCGGATGGACAGGAGGGTACGAGCAGTACTTC. The rearrangement links TRBV3-1 (or the pseudogene TRBV3-2) to TRBJ2-7, with D perhaps matching TRBD1 (7 bases). V lost 8 bases and J lost 4, with 15 bases in between. Per the germline V gene, CDR1 is LGHDT and CDR2 is YNNKEL (reference sequence). CDR3 length: 13 residues.

This chain connects TRBV5-1 to TRBJ1-6, with TRBD1 as a possible D gene (5 bases). The CDR3 contains 15 residues. Trimming took off 2 bases at V and 13 bases at J, with 19 bases between the two ends. Germline V gene sequence: CDR1 SGHRS, CDR2 YFSETQ. The CDR3 region has the DNA TGCGCCAGCAGCTTATGGGTACAGGCGGAACTGCCCCTCCACTTT. Translating it yields CASSLWVQAELPLHF.

J is TRBJ1-6 and V is TRBV4-1; 8 bases line up with TRBD1. The CDR3 is made up of 17 amino acids. V trimming: 0 bases; J trimming: 7 bases; junction bases outside the gene matches: 8. CDR1 is MGHRA, CDR2 YSYEKL, per germline. The CDR3 DNA sequence: TGCGCCAGCAGCCAAGATCTGGGGCAGGGGGCGAATTCACCCCTCCACTTT. It codes for CASSQDLGQGANSPLHF.

V is TRBV5-4 and J is TRBJ2-3, with 7 bases matching TRBD2. Losses at the gene ends were 4 bases for V and 2 bases for J; bases not matched to a gene: 7. CDR3 size: 15 residues. Germline V lookup: CDR1 SGHNT, CDR2 YYREEE (reference sequence). This CDR3 reads CASSLKRDYTDTQYF. The CDR3 DNA reads as TGTGCCAGCAGCCTTAAACGGGACTACACAGATACGCAGTATTTT.

This chain joins TRBV19 and TRBJ1-5, with D perhaps TRBD1 (5 bases). Trimming took 5 bases from V and 4 from J, leaving 12 bases between them. This CDR3 contains 14 residues. The germline V gene encodes CDR1 LNHDA and CDR2 SQIVND (reference sequence). The CDR3 sequence is CASSRFGGNQPQHF. Here the CDR3 DNA reads TGTGCCAGTAGTCGCTTTGGGGGGAATCAGCCCCAGCATTTT. Full variable domain (rest looked up from reference TRBV19 and TRBJ1-5): DGGITQSPKYLFRKEGQNVTLSCEQNLNHDAMYWYRQDPGQGLRLIYYSQIVNDFQKGDIAEGYSVSREKKESFPLTVTSAQKNPTAFYLCASSRFGGNQPQHFGDGTRLSIL.

The chain links TRBV10-3 to TRBJ1-1, with 8 bases aligning to TRBD1. This CDR3 is 15 amino acids long. Germline V gene sequence: CDR1 ENHRY, CDR2 SYGVKD. The V and J ends lost 0 bases and 4 bases, in that order; junction bases with no gene match: 4. The CDR3 loop reads CAISESGRGRTEAFF. For the CDR3, the DNA is TGTGCCATCAGTGAGTCTGGCAGGGGGCGCACTGAAGCTTTCTTT.

This CDR3 is CATSDWTKNTGELFF. CDR3 DNA: TGTGCCACCAGTGATTGGACAAAAAACACCGGGGAGCTGTTTTTT. The chain couples TRBV24-1 to TRBJ2-2; D is possibly TRBD1 (5 bases). The CDR3 loop spans 15 amino acids. The germline CDR1 and CDR2 sequences are KGHDR and SFDVKD. V lost 2 bases to trimming and J lost 2 bases, with 8 bases between them.

V and J are TRBV9 and TRBJ1-2, with a possible D match to TRBD1 (6 bases). Germline CDR1 and CDR2: SGDLS and YYNGEE. The CDR3 is 14 residues long. Trimming cost V 3 bases and J 4 bases, with 13 bases left between them. This CDR3 reads CASSGRDNTYGYTF. In DNA, the CDR3 is TGTGCCAGCAGCGGCCGGGACAACACCTATGGCTACACCTTC.

V gene TRBV5-4 combines with J gene TRBJ2-1; TRBD1 aligns across 9 bases. J was trimmed by 3 bases and V by 5 bases; bases with no gene match: 6. The CDR3 consists of 15 residues. Germline assignment: CDR1 SGHNT and CDR2 YYREEE (reference sequence). Here the CDR3 reads CASRLTGGDYNEQFF. CDR3 nucleotide sequence: TGTGCCAGCAGGCTGACAGGGGGAGACTACAATGAGCAGTTCTTC.

V is TRBV5-6 and J is TRBJ2-5; D is unclear. The CDR3 consists of 15 residues. Per the germline V gene, CDR1 is SGHDT and CDR2 is YYEEEE. Trimming pared 3 bases from V and 4 bases from J, leaving 16 bases between. CDR3 loop: CASSYNWATRETQYF. CDR3 coding DNA: TGTGCCAGCAGCTACAATTGGGCCACGCGAGAGACCCAGTACTTC. Based on the CDR3 plus reference TRBV5-6 and TRBJ2-5, the full variable domain is DAGVTQSPTHLIKTRGQQVTLRCSPKSGHDTVSWYQQALGQGPQFIFQYYEEEERQRGNFPDRFSGHQFPNYSSELNVNALLLGDSALYLCASSYNWATRETQYFGPGTRLLVL.